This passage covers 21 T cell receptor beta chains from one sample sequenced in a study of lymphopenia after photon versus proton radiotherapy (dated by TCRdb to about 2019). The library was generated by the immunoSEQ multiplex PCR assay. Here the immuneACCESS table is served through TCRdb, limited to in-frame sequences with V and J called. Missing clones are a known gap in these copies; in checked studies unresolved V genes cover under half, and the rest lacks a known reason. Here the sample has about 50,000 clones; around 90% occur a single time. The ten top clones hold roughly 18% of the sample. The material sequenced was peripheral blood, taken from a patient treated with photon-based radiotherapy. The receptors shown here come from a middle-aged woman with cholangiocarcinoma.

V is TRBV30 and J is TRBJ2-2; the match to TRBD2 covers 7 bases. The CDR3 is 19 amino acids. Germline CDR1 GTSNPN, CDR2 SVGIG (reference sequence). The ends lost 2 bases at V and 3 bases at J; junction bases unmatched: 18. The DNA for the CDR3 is TGTGCCTGGAGTCCCCTCGGGAGCGGGGCCAGAGGGGACACCGGGGAGCTGTTTTTT. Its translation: CAWSPLGSGARGDTGELFF.

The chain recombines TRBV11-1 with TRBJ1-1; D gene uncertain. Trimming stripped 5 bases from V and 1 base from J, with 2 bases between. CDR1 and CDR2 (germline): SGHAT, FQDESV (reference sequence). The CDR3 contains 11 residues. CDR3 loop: CASSPNTEAFF. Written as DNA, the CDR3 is TGTGCCAGCAGCCCGAACACTGAAGCTTTCTTT.

CDR3 residues: CASSQGQGDFINYGYTF. CDR3 bases: TGTGCCAGCAGCCAAGGACAGGGGGACTTCATAAACTATGGCTACACCTTC. This sequence joins TRBV5-4 and TRBJ1-2; TRBD1 aligns across 10 bases. Unmatched junction bases numbered 11, after V lost 4 bases and J lost 2 bases. The length of the CDR3 is 17 residues. Germline V gene data show CDR1 as SGHNT and CDR2 as YYREEE (reference sequence).

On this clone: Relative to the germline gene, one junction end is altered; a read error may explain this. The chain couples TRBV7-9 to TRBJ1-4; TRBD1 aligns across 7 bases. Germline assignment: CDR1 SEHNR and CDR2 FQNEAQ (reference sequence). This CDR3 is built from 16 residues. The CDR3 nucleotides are TGTGCCAGCAGTTTAGGAGGGGGCCCCTCTGATGAAAAACTGTTTTTT. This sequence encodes CASSLGGGPSDEKLFF. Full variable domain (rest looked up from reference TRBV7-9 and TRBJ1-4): DTGVSQNPRHKITKRGQNVTFRCDPISEHNRLYWYRQTLGQGPEFLTYFQNEAQLEKSRLLSDRFSAERPKGSFSTLEIQRTEQGDSAMYLCASSLGGGPSDEKLFFGSGTQLSVL.

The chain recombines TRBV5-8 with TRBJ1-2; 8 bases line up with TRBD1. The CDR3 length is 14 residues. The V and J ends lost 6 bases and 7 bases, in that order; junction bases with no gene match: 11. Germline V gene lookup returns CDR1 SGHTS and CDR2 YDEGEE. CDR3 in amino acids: CASTKGGQAFGYTF. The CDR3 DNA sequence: TGTGCCAGCACCAAGGGGGGACAGGCCTTTGGCTACACCTTC.

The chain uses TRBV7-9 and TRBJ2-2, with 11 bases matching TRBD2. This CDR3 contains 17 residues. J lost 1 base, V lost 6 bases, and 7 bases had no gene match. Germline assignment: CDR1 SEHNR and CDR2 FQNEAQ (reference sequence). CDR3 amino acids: CASREAGTSGNTGELFF. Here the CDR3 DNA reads TGTGCCAGCAGGGAGGCCGGGACTAGCGGGAACACCGGGGAGCTGTTTTTT.

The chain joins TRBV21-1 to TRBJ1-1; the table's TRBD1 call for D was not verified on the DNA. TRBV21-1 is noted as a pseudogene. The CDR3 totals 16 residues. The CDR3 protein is CASSNKNLDSPTEAFF. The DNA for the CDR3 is TGTGCCAGCAGCAACAAAAACCTTGACAGTCCCACTGAAGCTTTCTTT.

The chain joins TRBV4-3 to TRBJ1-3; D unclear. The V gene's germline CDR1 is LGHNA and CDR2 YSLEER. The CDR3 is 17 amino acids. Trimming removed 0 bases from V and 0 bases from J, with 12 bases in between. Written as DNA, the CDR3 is TGCGCCAGCAGCCAAGATATTACAACGAGCTCTGGAAACACCATATATTTT. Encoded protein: CASSQDITTSSGNTIYF.

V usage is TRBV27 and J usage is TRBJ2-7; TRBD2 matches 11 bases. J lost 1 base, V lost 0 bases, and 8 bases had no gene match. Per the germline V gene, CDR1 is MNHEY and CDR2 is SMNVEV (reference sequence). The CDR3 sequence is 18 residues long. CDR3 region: CASSLSPVLAGVSYEQYF. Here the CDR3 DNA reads TGTGCCAGCAGTTTATCACCCGTACTAGCGGGAGTGTCCTACGAGCAGTACTTC.

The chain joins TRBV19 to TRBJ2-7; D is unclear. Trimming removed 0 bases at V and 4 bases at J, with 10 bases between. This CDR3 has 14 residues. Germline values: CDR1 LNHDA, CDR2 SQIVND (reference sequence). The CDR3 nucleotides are TGTGCCAGTAGTATAGATATGTCAAATTACGAGCAGTACTTC. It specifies CASSIDMSNYEQYF.

This chain's CDR3 is CASSYSLTGGPDTQYF. CDR3 sequence (DNA): TGTGCCAGCAGTTACTCTCTGACAGGGGGACCAGATACGCAGTATTTT. J is TRBJ2-3 and V is TRBV6-5; 9 positions match TRBD1. The CDR3 runs to 16 residues. V was pared by 0 bases and J by 4 bases, with 5 bases of the junction left unmatched. In germline, CDR1 is MNHEY, CDR2 SVGAGI.

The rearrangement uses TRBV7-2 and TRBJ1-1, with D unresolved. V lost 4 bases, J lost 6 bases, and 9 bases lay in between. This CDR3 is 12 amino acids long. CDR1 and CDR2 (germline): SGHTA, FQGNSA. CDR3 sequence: CASSSDKAEAFF. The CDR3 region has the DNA TGTGCCAGCAGCTCGGATAAGGCTGAAGCTTTCTTT.

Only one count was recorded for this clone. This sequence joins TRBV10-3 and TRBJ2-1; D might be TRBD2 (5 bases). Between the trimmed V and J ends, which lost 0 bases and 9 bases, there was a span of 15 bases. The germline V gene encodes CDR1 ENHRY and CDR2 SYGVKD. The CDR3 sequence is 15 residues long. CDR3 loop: CAISESAPGKSEQFF. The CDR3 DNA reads TGTGCCATCAGTGAGTCGGCTCCCGGGAAGAGTGAGCAGTTCTTC.

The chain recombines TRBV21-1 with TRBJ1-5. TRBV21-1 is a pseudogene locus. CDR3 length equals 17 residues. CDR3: CASSRESKDLSNQPQHF. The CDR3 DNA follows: TGTGCCAGCAGCCGAGAGAGCAAAGACCTTAGCAATCAGCCCCAGCATTTT.

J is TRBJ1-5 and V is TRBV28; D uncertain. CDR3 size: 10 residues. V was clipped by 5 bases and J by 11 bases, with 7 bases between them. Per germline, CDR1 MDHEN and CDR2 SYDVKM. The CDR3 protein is CASSDGAQHF. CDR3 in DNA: TGTGCCAGCAGTGACGGAGCCCAGCATTTT. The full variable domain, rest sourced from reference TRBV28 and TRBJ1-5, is DVKVTQSSRYLVKRTGEKVFLECVQDMDHENMFWYRQDPGLGLRLIYFSYDVKMKEKGDIPEGYSVSREKKERFSLILESASTNQTSMYLCASSDGAQHFGDGTRLSIL.

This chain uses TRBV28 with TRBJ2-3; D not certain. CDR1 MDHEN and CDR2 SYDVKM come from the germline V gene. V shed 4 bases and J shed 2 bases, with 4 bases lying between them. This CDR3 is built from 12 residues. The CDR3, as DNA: TGTGCCAGCAGTTCAACCACAGATACGCAGTATTTT. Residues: CASSSTTDTQYF. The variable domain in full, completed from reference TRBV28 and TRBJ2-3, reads DVKVTQSSRYLVKRTGEKVFLECVQDMDHENMFWYRQDPGLGLRLIYFSYDVKMKEKGDIPEGYSVSREKKERFSLILESASTNQTSMYLCASSSTTDTQYFGPGTRLTVL.

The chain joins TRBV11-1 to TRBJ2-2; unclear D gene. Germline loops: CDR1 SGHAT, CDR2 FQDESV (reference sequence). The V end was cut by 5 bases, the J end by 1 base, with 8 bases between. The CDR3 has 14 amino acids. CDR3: CASSLPENTGELFF. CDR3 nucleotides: TGTGCCAGCAGCCTCCCGGAGAACACCGGGGAGCTGTTTTTT.

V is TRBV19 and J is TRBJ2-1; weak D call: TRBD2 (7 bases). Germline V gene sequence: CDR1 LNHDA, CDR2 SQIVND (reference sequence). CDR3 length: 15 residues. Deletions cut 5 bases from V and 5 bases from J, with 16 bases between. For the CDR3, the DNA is TGTGCCAGTAGTCGGGGGGCACGACCGGACAATGAGCAGTTCTTC. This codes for CASSRGARPDNEQFF.

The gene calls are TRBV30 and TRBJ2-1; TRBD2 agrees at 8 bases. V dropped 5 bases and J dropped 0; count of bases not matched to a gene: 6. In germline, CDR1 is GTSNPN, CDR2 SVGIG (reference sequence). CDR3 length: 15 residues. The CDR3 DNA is TGTGCCTGGCAGAGCGGGAGTAGCTCCTACAATGAGCAGTTCTTC. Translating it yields CAWQSGSSSYNEQFF.

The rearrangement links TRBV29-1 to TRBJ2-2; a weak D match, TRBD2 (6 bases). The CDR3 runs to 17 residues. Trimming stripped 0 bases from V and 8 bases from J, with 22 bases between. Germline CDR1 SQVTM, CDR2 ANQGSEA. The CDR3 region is CSVEDRGRTNSMGELFF. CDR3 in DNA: TGCAGCGTTGAAGATCGGGGGAGGACCAATTCAATGGGGGAGCTGTTTTTT.

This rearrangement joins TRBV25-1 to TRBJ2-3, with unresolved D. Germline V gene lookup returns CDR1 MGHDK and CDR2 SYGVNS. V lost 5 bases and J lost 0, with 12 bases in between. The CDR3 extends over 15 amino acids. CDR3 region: CASSITGASTDTQYF. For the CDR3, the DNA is TGTGCCAGCAGTATTACGGGTGCTAGCACAGATACGCAGTATTTT.